This T cell receptor (beta chain) is from a study of early stage breast cancer tumors. About the research overall: Of fewer than 20 invasive breast tumors, about a dozen were hormone receptor-positive, HER2-negative. The ER+/PR+/HER2- tumors included fewer than ten ductal and a few lobular carcinomas. General study findings and limits: Compared with adjacent normal breast tissue, tumors showed about 2.3-fold greater T cell density and higher clonality.

V lost 5 bases, J lost 3 bases, and 7 bases stayed unmatched. CDR1 and CDR2 from the germline V gene are SGHNT and YENEEA. The CDR3 has 15 amino acids. With regard to this clone: No antigen is known for it.

Method: immunoSEQ multiplex PCR; TCRdb's copy keeps in-frame clones and lacks some. The sample has a few thousand clones, about two thirds seen once. Material: breast tumor tissue. The TCR sequence derives from a middle-aged person with breast cancer. This chain uses TRBV11-3 with TRBJ2-1, with TRBD1 matching 7 bases. CDR3 loop: CASSPRDRDYNEQFF. For the CDR3, the DNA is TGTGCCAGCAGCCCAAGGGACAGAGACTACAATGAGCAGTTCTTC.